The next 24 T cell receptor beta chains were all read from a single sample in a study of shared clonotypes between healthy human individuals. The repertoire was sequenced with immunoSEQ multiplex PCR; TCRdb's copy has only in-frame clones and lacks some. The sample has millions of clones; approximately 92% are singletons. Sequencing input: naive CD4+ T cells sorted from blood. Subset here: CD45RA+ positively selected. These TCRs come from a young man in good health.

The rearrangement links TRBV7-2 to TRBJ1-5; 7 positions match TRBD1. The CDR3 sequence is 15 residues long. Germline trimming cut 5 bases from V and 6 bases from J; bases unmatched to any gene: 10. Germline V gene lookup returns CDR1 SGHTA and CDR2 FQGNSA. CDR3 sequence (DNA): TGTGCCAGCAGCCCCCCAGGGCCAGGGGGTCAGCCCCAGCATTTT. It encodes CASSPPGPGGQPQHF.

Remarks on this clone: Within the sample, other DNA sequences also encode this same CDR3. This chain links TRBV28 with TRBJ1-3, with 7 positions matching TRBD1. CDR1 MDHEN and CDR2 SYDVKM come from the germline V gene. With V trimmed by 3 bases and J by 7 bases, 6 bases remained unmatched. The CDR3 runs 14 residues. CDR3 residues: CASSFLQGGNTIYF. DNA for the CDR3: TGTGCCAGCAGTTTCCTTCAGGGGGGGAACACCATATATTTT.

The gene calls are TRBV10-1 and TRBJ2-2, with D uncertain. Germline V CDR1 and CDR2: WNHNN, SYGVQD (reference sequence). The CDR3 totals 13 residues. The V and J ends lost 5 bases and 0 bases respectively, with 4 bases between them. CDR3 bases: TGCGCCAGCAGTAGGTCGAACACCGGGGAGCTGTTTTTT. This codes for CASSRSNTGELFF.

The rearrangement uses TRBV19 and TRBJ1-5; possible D gene TRBD1, 5 bases. CDR1 and CDR2 from the germline V gene are LNHDA and SQIVND (reference sequence). V shed 5 bases and J shed 0 bases, with 11 bases lying between them. CDR3 size: 15 residues. The CDR3 region is CASSATVFSNQPQHF. CDR3 DNA sequence: TGTGCCAGTAGTGCGACAGTTTTTAGCAATCAGCCCCAGCATTTT. Full variable domain (remainder filled in from reference TRBV19 and TRBJ1-5): DGGITQSPKYLFRKEGQNVTLSCEQNLNHDAMYWYRQDPGQGLRLIYYSQIVNDFQKGDIAEGYSVSREKKESFPLTVTSAQKNPTAFYLCASSATVFSNQPQHFGDGTRLSIL.

The rearrangement links TRBV18 to TRBJ1-6; 8 bases line up with TRBD1. The germline gives CDR1 KGHSH, CDR2 LQKENI. With 3 bases clipped from V and 7 bases from J, the junction kept 5 bases outside the gene matches. The CDR3 runs 15 residues. This CDR3 reads CASSPPGQVNSPLHF. As DNA, the CDR3 is TGTGCCAGCTCACCGCCGGGACAGGTCAATTCACCCCTCCACTTT.

V usage is TRBV5-6 and J usage is TRBJ2-7, with D possibly being TRBD2 (6 bases). Trimming left V 0 bases short and J 3 bases short, with 16 bases between. The CDR3 consists of 16 residues. Germline-derived CDR1 and CDR2 are SGHDT and YYEEEE. The CDR3 nucleotides are TGTGCCAGCAGCTTGGCCATGGCAGGGCGGGACTACGAGCAGTACTTC. This codes for CASSLAMAGRDYEQYF. The full variable domain, with the rest looked up from reference TRBV5-6 and TRBJ2-7, is DAGVTQSPTHLIKTRGQQVTLRCSPKSGHDTVSWYQQALGQGPQFIFQYYEEEERQRGNFPDRFSGHQFPNYSSELNVNALLLGDSALYLCASSLAMAGRDYEQYFGPGTRLTVT.

Comment on this clone: This sample includes further DNA sequences coding for the same CDR3. The chain carries TRBV5-4 and TRBJ2-2; D possibly matches TRBD1 or TRBD2 (5 bases each). The CDR3 loop spans 14 amino acids. Trimming removed 7 bases at V and 2 bases at J, with 12 bases between. Germline V gene lookup returns CDR1 SGHNT and CDR2 YYREEE (reference sequence). CDR3 protein: CASSYGGNTGELFF. CDR3 nucleotides: TGTGCCAGCTCCTATGGGGGAAACACCGGGGAGCTGTTTTTT.

This clone showed up just a few times. This chain uses TRBV6-5 with TRBJ1-4, with D hard to call. V dropped 10 bases and J dropped 2 bases, with 8 bases sitting between them. Germline lookup yields CDR1 MNHEY and CDR2 SVGAGI. The CDR3 sequence is 12 residues long. The CDR3 loop reads CATRRTNEKLFF. The CDR3 DNA is TGTGCCACCAGGCGCACTAATGAAAAACTGTTTTTT.

This clone was detected only once. The chain couples TRBV11-2 to TRBJ2-1, with 11 bases identical to TRBD2. Unmatched junction bases numbered 7, after V lost 5 bases and J lost 7 bases. Germline assignment: CDR1 SGHAT and CDR2 FQNNGV. The CDR3 has 15 residues. The CDR3 here is CASSLGTSGGNEQFF. The CDR3 DNA is TGTGCCAGCAGCCTCGGGACTAGCGGTGGGAATGAGCAGTTCTTC.

The chain uses TRBV5-6 and TRBJ2-7; D gene ambiguous. The CDR3 covers 15 residues. V lost 3 bases and J lost 2, with 15 bases in between. CDR1 is SGHDT, CDR2 YYEEEE, per germline. This CDR3 reads CASSYGDRRPYEQYF. As DNA, the CDR3 is TGTGCCAGCAGCTATGGTGATAGAAGGCCCTACGAGCAGTACTTC.

The chain combines TRBV4-1 with TRBJ2-7, with TRBD1 matching over 12 bases. J gave up 5 bases and V 0 bases, and 5 bases lay outside the gene matches. The CDR3 is 16 residues long. CDR1 MGHRA and CDR2 YSYEKL come from the germline V gene. CDR3 protein: CASSQEGTGGWDEQYF. Here the CDR3 DNA reads TGCGCCAGCAGCCAAGAAGGGACAGGGGGCTGGGACGAGCAGTACTTC.

The chain has TRBV12-5 and TRBJ1-6, with a weak D call TRBD1 (5 bases). The CDR3 extends over 16 amino acids. The V gene's germline CDR1 is LGHNT and CDR2 FRNRAP. Trimming took 9 bases from V and 0 from J, leaving 15 bases between them. CDR3 sequence: CARLGRRSSYNSPLHF. For the CDR3, the DNA is TGTGCTAGGTTGGGGCGTCGCAGCTCCTATAATTCACCCCTCCACTTT.

The chain links TRBV19 to TRBJ2-1, with D possibly TRBD2 on 5 matching bases. Germline CDR1 LNHDA, CDR2 SQIVND (reference sequence). The ends were cut back, 3 bases at V and 8 bases at J, with 17 bases in the middle. This CDR3 is built from 15 residues. The CDR3 DNA is TGTGCCAGTAGTATCCCAGGACTGGGTTCCGATGAGCAGTTCTTC. Protein sequence: CASSIPGLGSDEQFF.

The chain combines TRBV11-2 with TRBJ1-2; D gene uncertain. The germline gives CDR1 SGHAT, CDR2 FQNNGV. This CDR3 is built from 12 residues. V lost 1 base and J lost 5, with 5 bases in between. The CDR3 spells CASSLVKYGYTF. CDR3 coding DNA: TGTGCCAGCAGCTTAGTGAAATATGGCTACACCTTC.

The chain couples TRBV7-8 to TRBJ1-3, with TRBD1 matching 9 bases. The CDR3 is 17 residues long. Per the germline V gene, CDR1 is SGHVS and CDR2 is FQNEAQ. J was trimmed by 0 bases and V by 1 base; bases with no gene match: 4. The CDR3 DNA reads as TGTGCCAGCAGCTTAGGGGGACAGGGACTCTCTGGAAACACCATATATTTT. Translation: CASSLGGQGLSGNTIYF.

V usage is TRBV19 and J usage is TRBJ1-1; D call uncertain. The ends were cut back, 6 bases at V and 5 bases at J, with 7 bases in the middle. This CDR3 contains 11 residues. CDR1 and CDR2 (germline): LNHDA, SQIVND (reference sequence). CDR3 nucleotides: TGTGCCAGTAGCTGGTGGACTGAAGCTTTCTTT. Protein sequence: CASSWWTEAFF.

V is TRBV5-4 and J is TRBJ2-7; perhaps D is TRBD1 or TRBD2 (6 bases each). This CDR3 is built from 14 residues. V was trimmed by 1 base and J by 6 bases, leaving 14 bases between them. Per the germline V gene, CDR1 is SGHNT and CDR2 is YYREEE (reference sequence). The DNA of the CDR3 is TGTGCCAGCAGCTTGACCCTACAGGGACTCGAGCAGTACTTC. Amino acid sequence: CASSLTLQGLEQYF.

The chain has TRBV7-6 and TRBJ2-1, with 7 bases that match TRBD2. The germline CDR1 and CDR2 sequences are SGHVS and FNYEAQ. The ends lost 5 bases at V and 2 bases at J; junction bases unmatched: 15. The CDR3 contains 18 residues. CDR3: CASSGILGEGLPYNEQFF. CDR3 in DNA: TGTGCCAGCAGCGGGATATTGGGGGAGGGCCTCCCCTACAATGAGCAGTTCTTC.

The chain has TRBV6-5 and TRBJ2-1, with TRBD2 matching over 8 bases. The germline CDR1 and CDR2 sequences are MNHEY and SVGAGI. This CDR3 is built from 13 residues. The V and J ends lost 7 bases and 4 bases, in that order; junction bases with no gene match: 3. The CDR3 DNA reads as TGTGCCAGCAACGGGAGGGATTACAATGAGCAGTTCTTC. This codes for CASNGRDYNEQFF.

This clone was counted only a few times. This chain links TRBV9 with TRBJ1-1, with a tentative D call TRBD1 (5 bases). CDR3 length equals 14 residues. Trimming shortened V by 0 bases and J by 5 bases, and 11 bases separated the two germline ends. CDR1 and CDR2 (germline): SGDLS, YYNGEE. Here the CDR3 reads CASSVGGGTTEAFF. The CDR3 region has the DNA TGTGCCAGCAGCGTAGGCGGGGGTACTACTGAAGCTTTCTTT.

This sequence joins TRBV5-4 and TRBJ2-7, with no clear D. The CDR3 consists of 16 residues. The V gene's germline CDR1 is SGHNT and CDR2 YYREEE (reference sequence). Trimming took 4 bases from V and 0 from J, leaving 17 bases between them. CDR3 amino acids: CASSPGRLGSSYEQYF. In nucleotides, the CDR3 is TGTGCCAGCAGCCCCGGACGCCTAGGAAGCTCCTACGAGCAGTACTTC.

This chain connects TRBV5-1 to TRBJ2-5; D remains unclear. Germline V gene sequence: CDR1 SGHRS, CDR2 YFSETQ. The CDR3 sequence is 12 residues long. V shed 0 bases and J shed 9 bases, with 9 bases lying between them. CDR3 region: CASSLEDRAQYF. The CDR3 nucleotides read TGCGCCAGCAGCTTGGAGGACCGGGCCCAGTACTTC. Supplemented by reference TRBV5-1 and TRBJ2-5, the full variable domain reads KAGVTQTPRYLIKTRGQQVTLSCSPISGHRSVSWYQQTPGQGLQFLFEYFSETQRNKGNFPGRFSGRQFSNSRSEMNVSTLELGDSALYLCASSLEDRAQYFGPGTRLLVL.

This chain joins TRBV30 and TRBJ2-7; 12 bases agree with TRBD2. The V gene end was trimmed by 3 bases and the J gene end by 0 bases; junction bases not matched to a gene: 6. Germline V CDR1 and CDR2: GTSNPN, SVGIG (reference sequence). The CDR3 is 16 residues long. CDR3 nucleotide sequence: TGTGCCTGGAGGCGTGAGGGACTAGCGGGCTCCTACGAGCAGTACTTC. Protein product: CAWRREGLAGSYEQYF.

The chain recombines TRBV18 with TRBJ2-6, with D possibly being TRBD1 (6 bases). Germline CDR1 and CDR2: KGHSH and LQKENI. V lost 6 bases to trimming and J lost 4 bases, with 10 bases between them. There are 14 residues in the CDR3. CDR3: CASSSGVGANVLTF. CDR3 DNA sequence: TGTGCCAGCTCGTCAGGGGTGGGGGCCAACGTCCTGACTTTC.